The 20 T cell receptor beta chains reported below all come from one sample, sequenced in a study of shared clonotypes between healthy human individuals. The data were produced by immunoSEQ multiplex PCR, yet TCRdb's version contains in-frame clones alone and is incomplete. This table has 950,000 to 1,300,000 clones, 65% to 75% appearing once. The sample was memory CD4+ T cells sorted from blood. Subset in this sample: CD45RA-negative fraction. The receptor set was obtained from a man aged 18 to 30 in good health.

In its sample, this clone was seen a few times. The chain has TRBV27 and TRBJ1-1, with D hard to call. CDR1 is MNHEY and CDR2 is SMNVEV in the germline V gene (reference sequence). Deletions cut 5 bases from V and 2 bases from J, with 12 bases between. The CDR3 length is 14 residues. The CDR3: CASSPSGVNTEAFF. The CDR3 bases are TGTGCCAGCAGTCCATCAGGAGTAAACACTGAAGCTTTCTTT.

The CDR3 loop is CATTVTGRSGNTIYF. The CDR3 DNA sequence: TGTGCCACCACGGTGACAGGGAGGTCTGGAAACACCATATATTTT. The chain links TRBV6-5 to TRBJ1-3; TRBD1 matches at 7 bases. This CDR3 has 15 amino acids. The germline CDR1 and CDR2 sequences are MNHEY and SVGAGI. With 10 bases clipped from V and 1 base from J, the junction kept 10 bases outside the gene matches.

This chain links TRBV7-2 with TRBJ2-1, with 13 bases lining up with TRBD2. There are 16 residues in the CDR3. The V gene end was trimmed by 6 bases and the J gene end by 8 bases; junction bases not matched to a gene: 10. Germline V CDR1 and CDR2: SGHTA, FQGNSA. In DNA, the CDR3 is TGTGCCAGCAGGTATTCCGGGACTAGCGGGGTGGATGAGCAGTTCTTC. It is translated as CASRYSGTSGVDEQFF.

V and J are TRBV6-6 and TRBJ1-1, with 9 nucleotides matching TRBD1. With V trimmed by 4 bases and J by 4 bases, 4 bases remained unmatched. Germline CDR1 MNHNY, CDR2 SVGAGI (reference sequence). This CDR3 spans 14 amino acids. CDR3 sequence reads: CASSSSTGGTEAFF. CDR3 DNA: TGTGCCAGCAGTTCCTCGACAGGGGGCACTGAAGCTTTCTTT.

The V gene is TRBV7-2, the J gene TRBJ2-7; D might be TRBD1 (5 bases). This CDR3 region has 14 residues. The germline CDR1 and CDR2 sequences are SGHTA and FQGNSA. Trimming left V 2 bases short and J 0 bases short, with 8 bases between. DNA for the CDR3: TGTGCCAGCAGCTTATTCAGGGACTCCTACGAGCAGTACTTC. Translation: CASSLFRDSYEQYF.

J is TRBJ2-7 and V is TRBV7-2; D perhaps matches TRBD2 (6 bases). Germline assignment: CDR1 SGHTA and CDR2 FQGNSA. Trimming removed 4 bases at V and 4 bases at J, with 11 bases between. CDR3 length: 13 amino acids. The CDR3 region has the DNA TGTGCCAGCAGCTCGGGACTTCAATACGAGCAGTACTTC. It yields the protein CASSSGLQYEQYF.

J is TRBJ2-7 and V is TRBV4-1, with 8 bases identical to TRBD2. Germline V gene sequence: CDR1 MGHRA, CDR2 YSYEKL. The length of the CDR3 is 19 residues. With 0 bases clipped from V and 1 base from J, the junction kept 14 bases outside the gene matches. CDR3 bases: TGCGCCAGCAGCCAAGATCCCGGGGGGGGTCCACAGGGATCCTACGAGCAGTACTTC. Its protein product is CASSQDPGGGPQGSYEQYF.

This clone was found a few times. The chain recombines TRBV30 with TRBJ1-2; D gene ambiguous. CDR3 size: 14 residues. V lost 1 base and J lost 0, with 9 bases in between. Germline V gene lookup returns CDR1 GTSNPN and CDR2 SVGIG (reference sequence). DNA for the CDR3: TGTGCCTGGAGTGAAGGTCTAGCTAACTATGGCTACACCTTC. The encoded protein is CAWSEGLANYGYTF. The variable domain in full, with the rest retrieved from reference TRBV30 and TRBJ1-2, is SQTIHQWPATLVQPVGSPLSLECTVEGTSNPNLYWYRQAAGRGLQLLFYSVGIGQISSEVPQNLSASRPQDRQFILSSKKLLLSDSGFYLCAWSEGLANYGYTFGSGTRLTVV.

This clone was seen more than once but under ten times. The chain uses TRBV4-1 and TRBJ2-4, with 10 bases lining up with TRBD2. J was trimmed by 5 bases and V by 3 bases; bases with no gene match: 13. Germline assignment: CDR1 MGHRA and CDR2 YSYEKL. There are 18 residues in the CDR3. The CDR3 loop is CASSQFLERGGLENIQYF. As DNA, the CDR3 is TGCGCCAGCAGCCAGTTTTTGGAGCGGGGGGGCCTCGAAAACATTCAGTACTTC.

This clone came up once. V usage is TRBV19 and J usage is TRBJ1-1, with 8 bases lining up with TRBD1. CDR3 length: 13 amino acids. Per the germline V gene, CDR1 is LNHDA and CDR2 is SQIVND (reference sequence). The V and J ends lost 3 bases and 10 bases, in that order; junction bases with no gene match: 7. The CDR3 region is CASSMTGDNPAFF. CDR3 bases: TGTGCCAGTAGTATGACAGGGGACAATCCAGCTTTCTTT.

The V gene is TRBV4-3, the J gene TRBJ2-3; D might be TRBD1 or TRBD2, each matching 6 bases. This CDR3 is built from 18 residues. Between the trimmed V and J ends, which lost 0 bases and 4 bases, there was a span of 20 bases. The germline V gene has CDR1 LGHNA and CDR2 YSLEER. The CDR3 spells CASSQDPQGREIPDTQYF. CDR3 in DNA: TGCGCCAGCAGCCAAGACCCACAGGGTCGGGAGATTCCAGATACGCAGTATTTT.

The chain joins TRBV5-6 to TRBJ2-5; D gene unclear. In germline, CDR1 is SGHDT, CDR2 YYEEEE. The CDR3 covers 16 residues. V was shortened by 1 base and J by 0 bases, with 13 bases between the two germline ends. The CDR3 DNA sequence: TGTGCCAGCAGCTTGCAAGTACAGCTGTACCAAGAGACCCAGTACTTC. Its protein product is CASSLQVQLYQETQYF.

The V and J genes are TRBV30 and TRBJ2-6, with D uncertain. The germline gives CDR1 GTSNPN, CDR2 SVGIG (reference sequence). The CDR3 totals 17 residues. Trimming took off 3 bases at V and 1 base at J, with 16 bases between the two ends. In DNA, the CDR3 is TGTGCCTGGAGCCACGCCACATTGGGGTCTGGGGCCAACGTCCTGACTTTC. Encoded protein: CAWSHATLGSGANVLTF.

The gene calls are TRBV10-3 and TRBJ2-7, with 7 nucleotides matching TRBD2. The CDR3 has 12 residues. With V trimmed by 10 bases and J by 5 bases, 8 bases remained unmatched. Germline V lookup: CDR1 ENHRY, CDR2 SYGVKD. The CDR3 sequence: CATRTSPHEQYF. CDR3 in DNA: TGTGCCACCAGGACTAGTCCCCACGAGCAGTACTTC.

This rearrangement joins TRBV15 to TRBJ2-7; unclear D gene. CDR1 and CDR2 (germline): LNHNV, YYDKDF (reference sequence). V was shortened by 1 base and J by 2 bases, with 9 bases between the two germline ends. This CDR3 has 14 amino acids. CDR3 sequence reads: CATSRGGSTYEQYF. The CDR3 bases are TGTGCCACCAGCAGAGGTGGTTCAACCTACGAGCAGTACTTC.

This sequence joins TRBV6-6 and TRBJ2-5; D is possibly TRBD1 (5 bases). CDR1 MNHNY and CDR2 SVGAGI come from the germline V gene (reference sequence). This CDR3 is 14 amino acids long. With 0 bases removed from V and 3 bases from J, the gap between germline ends came to 8 bases. The CDR3 nucleotides read TGTGCCAGCAGTTACTCGCCAGGGAAAGAGACCCAGTACTTC. As protein: CASSYSPGKETQYF.

The rearrangement links TRBV7-9 to TRBJ2-2; the match to TRBD1 covers 8 bases. CDR3 length: 16 residues. The germline V gene has CDR1 SEHNR and CDR2 FQNEAQ (reference sequence). With 1 base clipped from V and 3 bases from J, the junction kept 4 bases outside the gene matches. The CDR3: CASSLGWTGYTGELFF. The CDR3 DNA follows: TGTGCCAGCAGCTTAGGTTGGACAGGGTACACCGGGGAGCTGTTTTTT.

This chain links TRBV27 with TRBJ2-1; TRBD2 matches at 11 bases. Germline V gives CDR1 MNHEY, CDR2 SMNVEV (reference sequence). J gave up 5 bases and V 6 bases, and 6 bases lay outside the gene matches. The CDR3 runs to 15 residues. DNA for the CDR3: TGTGCCAGCAGCCTCACTAGCGGGAGCAACAATGAGCAGTTCTTC. Residues: CASSLTSGSNNEQFF.

For the CDR3, the DNA is TGCGCCAGCAGCTTGGTGGGGGCCCAAAACACCGGGGAGCTGTTTTTT. Translating it yields CASSLVGAQNTGELFF. The V and J genes are TRBV5-1 and TRBJ2-2; D perhaps matches TRBD1 (6 bases). The germline V and J ends were trimmed by 0 bases and 2 bases, with 11 bases remaining between them. In germline, CDR1 is SGHRS, CDR2 YFSETQ. This CDR3 is built from 16 residues.

The chain uses TRBV7-3 and TRBJ2-5; the match to TRBD2 covers 7 bases. The length of the CDR3 is 15 residues. CDR1 is SGHTA, CDR2 FQGTGA, per germline. V trimming: 0 bases; J trimming: 2 bases; junction bases outside the gene matches: 3. Here the CDR3 reads CASSLTGGKQETQYF. CDR3 nucleotides: TGTGCCAGCAGCTTAACGGGGGGGAAACAAGAGACCCAGTACTTC.